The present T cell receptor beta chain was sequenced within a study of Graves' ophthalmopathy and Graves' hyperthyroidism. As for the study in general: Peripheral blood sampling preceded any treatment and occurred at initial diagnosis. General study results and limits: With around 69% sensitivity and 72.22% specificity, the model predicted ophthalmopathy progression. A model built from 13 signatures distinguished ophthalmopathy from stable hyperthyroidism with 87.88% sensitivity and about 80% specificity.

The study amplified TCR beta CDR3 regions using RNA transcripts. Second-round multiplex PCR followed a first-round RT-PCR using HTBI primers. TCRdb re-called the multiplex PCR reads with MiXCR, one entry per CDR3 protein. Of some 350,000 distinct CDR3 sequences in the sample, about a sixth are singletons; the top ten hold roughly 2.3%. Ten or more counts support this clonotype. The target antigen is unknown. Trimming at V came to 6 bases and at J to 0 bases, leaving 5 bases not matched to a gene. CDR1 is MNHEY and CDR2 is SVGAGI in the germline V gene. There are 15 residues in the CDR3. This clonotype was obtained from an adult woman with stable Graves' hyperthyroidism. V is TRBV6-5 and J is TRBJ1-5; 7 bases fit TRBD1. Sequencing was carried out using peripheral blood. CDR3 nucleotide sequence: TGTGCCAGCAGGAGACAGGGAGGTAGCAATCAGCCCCAGCATTTT. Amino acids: CASRRQGGSNQPQHF.